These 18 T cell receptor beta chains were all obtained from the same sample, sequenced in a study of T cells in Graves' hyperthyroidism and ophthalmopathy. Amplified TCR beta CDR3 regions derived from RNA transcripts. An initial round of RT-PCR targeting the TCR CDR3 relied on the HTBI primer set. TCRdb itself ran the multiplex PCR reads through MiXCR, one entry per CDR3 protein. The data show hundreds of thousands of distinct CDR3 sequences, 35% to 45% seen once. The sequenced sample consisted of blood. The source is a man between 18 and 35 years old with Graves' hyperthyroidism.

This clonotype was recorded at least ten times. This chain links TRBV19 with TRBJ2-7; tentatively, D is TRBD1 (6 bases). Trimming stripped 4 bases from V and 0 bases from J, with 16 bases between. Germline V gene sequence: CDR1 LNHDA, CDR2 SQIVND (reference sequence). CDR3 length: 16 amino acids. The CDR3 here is CASSNGQSVGSYEQYF. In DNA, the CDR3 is TGTGCCAGTAGTAACGGACAGTCAGTGGGCTCCTACGAGCAGTACTTC. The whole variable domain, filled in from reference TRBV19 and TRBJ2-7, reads DGGITQSPKYLFRKEGQNVTLSCEQNLNHDAMYWYRQDPGQGLRLIYYSQIVNDFQKGDIAEGYSVSREKKESFPLTVTSAQKNPTAFYLCASSNGQSVGSYEQYFGPGTRLTVT.

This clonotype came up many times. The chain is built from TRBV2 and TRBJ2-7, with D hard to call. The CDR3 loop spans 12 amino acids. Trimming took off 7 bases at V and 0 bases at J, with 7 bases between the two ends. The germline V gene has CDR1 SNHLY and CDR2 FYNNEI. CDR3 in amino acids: CASTHGSYEQYF. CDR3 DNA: TGTGCCAGCACTCACGGCTCCTACGAGCAGTACTTC.

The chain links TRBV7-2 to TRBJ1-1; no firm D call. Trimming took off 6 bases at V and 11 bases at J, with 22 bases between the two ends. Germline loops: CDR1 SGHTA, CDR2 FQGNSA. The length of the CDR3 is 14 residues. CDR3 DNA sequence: TGTGCCAGCAGTTTATCACCCACCCTCGGGTTGGCTTTCTTT. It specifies CASSLSPTLGLAFF.

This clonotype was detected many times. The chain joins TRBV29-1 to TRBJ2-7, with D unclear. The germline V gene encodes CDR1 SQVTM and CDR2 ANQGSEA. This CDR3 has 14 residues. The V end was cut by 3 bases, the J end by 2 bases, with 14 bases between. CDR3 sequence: CSVEETELPYEQYF. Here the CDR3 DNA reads TGCAGCGTTGAGGAAACGGAGCTACCCTACGAGCAGTACTTC.

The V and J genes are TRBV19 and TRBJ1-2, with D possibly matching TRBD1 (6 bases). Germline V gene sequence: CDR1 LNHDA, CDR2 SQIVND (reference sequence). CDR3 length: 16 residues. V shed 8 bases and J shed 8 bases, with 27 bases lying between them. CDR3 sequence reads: CASGERGQTTKEGYTF. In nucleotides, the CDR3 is TGTGCCAGTGGTGAGCGTGGACAGACCACAAAGGAGGGCTACACCTTC.

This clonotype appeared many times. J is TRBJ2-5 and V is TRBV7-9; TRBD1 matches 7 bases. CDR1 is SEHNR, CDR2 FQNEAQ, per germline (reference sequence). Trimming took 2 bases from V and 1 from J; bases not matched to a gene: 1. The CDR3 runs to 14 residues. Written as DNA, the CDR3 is TGTGCCAGCAGCTTATCAGGGGGCCAAGAGACCCAGTACTTC. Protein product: CASSLSGGQETQYF.

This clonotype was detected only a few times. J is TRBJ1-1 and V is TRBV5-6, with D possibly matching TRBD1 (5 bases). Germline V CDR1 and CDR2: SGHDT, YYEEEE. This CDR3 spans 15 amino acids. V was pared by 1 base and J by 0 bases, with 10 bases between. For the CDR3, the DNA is TGTGCCAGCAGCTTGATGGGGGGAATGAACACTGAAGCTTTCTTT. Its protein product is CASSLMGGMNTEAFF.

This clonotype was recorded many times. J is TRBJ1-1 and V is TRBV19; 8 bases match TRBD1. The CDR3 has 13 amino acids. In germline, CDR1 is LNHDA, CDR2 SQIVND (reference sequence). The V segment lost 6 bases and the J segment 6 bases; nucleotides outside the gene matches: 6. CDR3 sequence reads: CASSATGDSEAFF. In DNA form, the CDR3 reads TGTGCCAGTAGCGCGACAGGGGACTCTGAAGCTTTCTTT.

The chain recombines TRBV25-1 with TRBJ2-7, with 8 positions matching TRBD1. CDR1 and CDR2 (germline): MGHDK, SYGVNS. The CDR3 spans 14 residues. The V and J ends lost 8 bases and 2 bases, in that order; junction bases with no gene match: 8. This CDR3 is CASGRQGSTYEQYF. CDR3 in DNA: TGTGCCAGCGGTCGACAGGGGTCAACCTACGAGCAGTACTTC.

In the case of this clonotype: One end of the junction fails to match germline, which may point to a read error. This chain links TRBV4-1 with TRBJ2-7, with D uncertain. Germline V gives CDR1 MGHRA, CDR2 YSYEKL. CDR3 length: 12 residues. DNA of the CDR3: TGCGCCAGCAGCCAAACTACAGACGTTCGGCACTTC. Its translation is CASSQTTDVRHF.

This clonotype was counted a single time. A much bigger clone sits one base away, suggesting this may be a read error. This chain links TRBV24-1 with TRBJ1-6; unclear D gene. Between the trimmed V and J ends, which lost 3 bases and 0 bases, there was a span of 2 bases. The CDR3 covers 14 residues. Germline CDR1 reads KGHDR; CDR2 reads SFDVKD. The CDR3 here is CATSDSSYNSPLHF. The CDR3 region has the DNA TGTGCCACCAGTGATAGCTCCTATAATTCACCCCTCCACTTT.

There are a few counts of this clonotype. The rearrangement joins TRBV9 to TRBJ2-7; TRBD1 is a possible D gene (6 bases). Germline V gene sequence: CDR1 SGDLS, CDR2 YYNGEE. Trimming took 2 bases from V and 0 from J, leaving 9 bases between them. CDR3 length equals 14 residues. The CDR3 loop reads CASSVGQTSYEQYF. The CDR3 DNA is TGTGCCAGCAGCGTTGGACAGACCTCCTACGAGCAGTACTTC.

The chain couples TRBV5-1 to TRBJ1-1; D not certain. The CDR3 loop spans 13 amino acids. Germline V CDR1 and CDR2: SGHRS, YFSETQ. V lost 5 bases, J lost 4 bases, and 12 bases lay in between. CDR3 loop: CASSGVRSTEAFF. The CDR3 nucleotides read TGCGCCAGCAGTGGGGTTAGGAGCACTGAAGCTTTCTTT.

The CDR3 DNA reads TGTGCCAGCACCCAAATGGACCGAGGCTACACCTTC. Translating it yields CASTQMDRGYTF. This chain uses TRBV7-2 with TRBJ1-2; unclear D gene. V shed 7 bases and J shed 8 bases, with 14 bases lying between them. Germline V lookup: CDR1 SGHTA, CDR2 FQGNSA. This CDR3 is built from 12 residues.

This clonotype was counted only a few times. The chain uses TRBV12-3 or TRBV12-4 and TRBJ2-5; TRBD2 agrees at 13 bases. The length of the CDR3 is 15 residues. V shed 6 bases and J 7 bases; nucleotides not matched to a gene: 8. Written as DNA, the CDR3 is TGTGCCAGCAGCCGGACTAGCGGGAGTTCAGGGACCCAGTACTTC. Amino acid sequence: CASSRTSGSSGTQYF.

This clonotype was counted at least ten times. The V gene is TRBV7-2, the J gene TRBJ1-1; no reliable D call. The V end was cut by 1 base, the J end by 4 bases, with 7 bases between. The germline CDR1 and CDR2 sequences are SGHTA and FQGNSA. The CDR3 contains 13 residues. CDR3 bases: TGTGCCAGCAGCTTAGTCAAAGGCACTGAAGCTTTCTTT. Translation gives CASSLVKGTEAFF.

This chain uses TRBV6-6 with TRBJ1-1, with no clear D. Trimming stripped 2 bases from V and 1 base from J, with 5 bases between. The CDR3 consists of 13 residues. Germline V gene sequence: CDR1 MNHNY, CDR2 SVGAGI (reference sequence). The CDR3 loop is CASSYEQNTEAFF. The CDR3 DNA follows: TGTGCCAGCAGTTACGAACAGAACACTGAAGCTTTCTTT.

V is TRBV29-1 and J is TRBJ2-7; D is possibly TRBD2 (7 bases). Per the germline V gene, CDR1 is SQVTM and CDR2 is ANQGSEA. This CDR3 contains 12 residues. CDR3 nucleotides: TGCAGTTTAGGGGGGGTCTCCTACGAGCAGTACTTC. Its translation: CSLGGVSYEQYF.